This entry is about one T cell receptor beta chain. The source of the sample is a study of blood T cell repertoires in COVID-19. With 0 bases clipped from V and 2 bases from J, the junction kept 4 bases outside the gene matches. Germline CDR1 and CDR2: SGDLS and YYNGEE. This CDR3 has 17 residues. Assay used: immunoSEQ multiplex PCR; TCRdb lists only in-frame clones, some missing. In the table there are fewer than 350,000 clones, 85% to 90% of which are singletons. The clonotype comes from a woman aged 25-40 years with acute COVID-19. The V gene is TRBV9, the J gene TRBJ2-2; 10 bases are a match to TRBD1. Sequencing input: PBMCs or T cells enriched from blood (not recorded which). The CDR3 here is CASSVGGQGSNTGELFF. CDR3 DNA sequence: TGTGCCAGCAGCGTAGGGGGACAGGGGTCCAACACCGGGGAGCTGTTTTTT.